Sequencing of this T cell receptor (beta chain) was carried out in a study of blood T cells in healthy people across ages. Study conclusions and caveats: Diversity was estimated from one million T cells, and these estimates were considered underestimates. PBMC samples, being unsorted, prevented any conclusive comparison of naive and antigen-experienced cells. Higher diversity, along with more naive CD4+ cells, distinguished long-lived donors from aged donors. Getting older went along with TCR beta diversity per million T cells dropping roughly linearly.

Comments on this clonotype: The antigen is unknown.

Then a second PCR, running roughly 7 to 11 cycles, was carried out with a sample-barcoded 5' primer and a J-beta primer mix. TCRdb analysed the 5' RACE reads with MiXCR anew, one entry per CDR3 protein. The data show fewer than 750,000 distinct CDR3 sequences, approximately 52% seen once. Between the trimmed V and J ends, which lost 1 base and 10 bases, there was a span of 8 bases. Germline CDR1 and CDR2: MNHEY and SVGEGT. This CDR3 has 12 amino acids. Specimen: blood. The source of this sequence is a woman at least 80 years old in good health. This chain joins TRBV6-2 or TRBV6-3 and TRBJ2-1; D might be TRBD1 (6 bases). CDR3 sequence reads: CASSYFGTEQFF. The CDR3 DNA sequence: TGTGCCAGCAGTTACTTCGGGACAGAGCAGTTCTTC.